This T cell receptor beta chain was sequenced in a study of PD-1 blockade in classical Hodgkin lymphoma. Across the whole study: Every 2 weeks, patients had 3 mg/kg nivolumab intravenously.

There was relapse after autologous stem cell transplantation in every patient, and there was variation in brentuximab vedotin exposure. V was trimmed by 7 bases and J by 0 bases, leaving 10 bases between them. The CDR3 runs 14 residues. The germline V gene encodes CDR1 MDHEN and CDR2 SYDVKM. Broader study findings: A significant rise in TCR diversity was seen by C4D1 for CD4+ cells but not for CD8+ cells. Anyone who began nivolumab under 1 year after ASCT was excluded.

Turning to this clone: Its antigen is not identified.

Sequenced by immunoSEQ multiplex PCR; TCRdb stores in-frame clones only, minus some. The sample yields tens of thousands of clones, more than 65% seen once. This TCR came from a human donor with classical Hodgkin lymphoma. V usage is TRBV28 and J usage is TRBJ1-5; D remains unclear. Source: peripheral blood mononuclear cells (PBMCs), taken before the second cycle of nivolumab. The CDR3 is CASKQHHSNQPQHF. In DNA form, the CDR3 reads TGTGCCAGCAAGCAACATCATAGCAATCAGCCCCAGCATTTT.